This TCR beta chain emerged from a study of control samples from healthy donors and cancer patients. Looked up from germline, CDR1 is WSHSY and CDR2 is SAAADI. CDR3 length equals 14 residues. Trimming pared 4 bases from V and 6 bases from J, leaving 12 bases between. The data were produced by immunoSEQ multiplex PCR, yet TCRdb's version contains in-frame clones alone and is incomplete. The table includes some 120,000 clones, around 92% detected once. J is TRBJ2-2 and V is TRBV10-2; D may be TRBD2 (5 bases). This TCR was recovered from a man aged 45-60 years in good health. Sequencing was done on a sample of blood. The CDR3 sequence: CASSAEVTSGELFF. DNA for the CDR3: TGCGCCAGCAGTGCGGAGGTAACCTCCGGGGAGCTGTTTTTT.